The 3 T cell receptor beta chains given below trace back to one sample, sequenced in a study of blood T cell repertoires in COVID-19. Assay: immunoSEQ multiplex PCR; the TCRdb copy retains only in-frame clones and omits some. Among approximately 210,000 clones, 75% to 90% were seen once, and the ten largest hold about 5%. Material: peripheral blood. The receptors come from a woman between 40 and 50 years old with acute or convalescent COVID-19.

In DNA, the CDR3 is TGTGCCAGCAGGTACCGGGGGGCAGATACGCAGTATTTT. Amino acids: CASRYRGADTQYF. V and J are TRBV3-1 (or the pseudogene TRBV3-2) and TRBJ2-3, with 7 bases lining up with TRBD2. CDR1 is LGHDT, CDR2 YNNKEL, per germline (reference sequence). The CDR3 loop spans 13 amino acids. Trimming at V came to 6 bases and at J to 4 bases, leaving 4 bases not matched to a gene.

This clone was seen only once. This chain joins TRBV9 and TRBJ1-1; 7 nucleotides align to TRBD1. Germline values: CDR1 SGDLS, CDR2 YYNGEE. CDR3 length equals 15 residues. V shed 3 bases, J shed 6 bases, and the junction held 11 bases outside the gene matches. CDR3 loop: CASSGGTARGSEAFF. The CDR3, as DNA: TGTGCCAGCAGCGGGGGGACAGCCCGAGGTTCTGAAGCTTTCTTT. The full variable domain, its missing parts supplied by reference TRBV9 and TRBJ1-1, is DSGVTQTPKHLITATGQRVTLRCSPRSGDLSVYWYQQSLDQGLQFLIQYYNGEERAKGNILERFSAQQFPDLHSELNLSSLELGDSALYFCASSGGTARGSEAFFGQGTRLTVV.

The chain links TRBV2 to TRBJ1-1; the match to TRBD1 covers 8 bases. This CDR3 has 15 amino acids. V gave up 8 bases and J gave up 1 base; unmatched junction bases: 9. Germline V gene lookup returns CDR1 SNHLY and CDR2 FYNNEI. The CDR3 nucleotides are TGTGCCAGCCGAGGGACAGGAGAAAGGAACACTGAAGCTTTCTTT. Its translation: CASRGTGERNTEAFF.